This T cell receptor (beta chain) came from a study of T cell repertoires in ileal Crohn's disease. The overall study: Every patient was operated on for stricturing (roughly 61%) or penetrating (39%) complications.

V was clipped by 5 bases and J by 0 bases, with 19 bases between them. Germline lookup yields CDR1 MDHEN and CDR2 SYDVKM. This CDR3 has 17 residues. The method was immunoSEQ multiplex PCR; TCRdb's version includes in-frame clones alone and lacks a portion of them. The sample yields roughly 5,800 clones, approximately 95% seen once. The material sequenced was ileal tissue. The TCR originated in an adult with Crohn's disease. The chain carries TRBV28 and TRBJ1-1; maybe TRBD1 (6 bases). The CDR3 spells CASSLPGHRRMNTEAFF. The CDR3, as DNA: TGTGCCAGCAGTCTGCCGGGACACAGGCGGATGAACACTGAAGCTTTCTTT.